A selection of T cell receptor beta chains follows, all from one sample in a study of control samples from healthy donors and cancer patients. Sequencing was performed with immunoSEQ multiplex PCR; in TCRdb, only in-frame clones are kept and a portion is missing. The data show 100,000 to 150,000 clones, approximately 90% seen once. What was sequenced was blood. The receptors originated from a man younger than 35 in good health. The CDR3 runs from the conserved cysteine through the conserved F or W. D genes are given only for firm matches. Size values are once, few and many counts, or a class for expanded clones, and some rows have none.

>TRBV19|TRBJ1-2|NA|TRBD1
CASSRDRAANYGYTF
TGTGCCAGTAGTCGCGACAGGGCCGCTAACTATGGCTACACCTTC
>TRBV9|TRBJ1-6|NA|NA
CASSVDRNRDNSPLHF
TGTGCCAGCAGCGTCGACAGGAATCGAGATAATTCACCCCTCCACTTT
>TRBV6-2/TRBV6-3|TRBJ1-5|few|TRBD1
CASSIDRVNQPQHF
TGTGCCAGCAGCATAGACAGGGTCAATCAGCCCCAGCATTTT
>TRBV11-2|TRBJ1-3|NA|NA
CASSTTRFSGNTIYF
TGTGCCAGCAGCACGACACGTTTCTCTGGAAACACCATATATTTT
>TRBV5-1|TRBJ2-3|NA|NA
CASSNGPATSTDTQYF
TGCGCCAGCAGCAATGGCCCAGCTACTAGCACAGATACGCAGTATTTT
>TRBV11-2|TRBJ2-1|NA|TRBD1
CASSSGGSFNEQFF
TGTGCCAGCAGCTCAGGGGGCTCGTTCAATGAGCAGTTCTTC
>TRBV4-2|TRBJ2-1|NA|TRBD2
CASSRQTSGGHSYNEQFF
TGTGCCAGCAGCCGTCAGACGAGCGGGGGGCACTCCTACAATGAGCAGTTCTTC
>TRBV5-6|TRBJ1-2|NA|TRBD1
CASSHPGGQFYGYTF
TGTGCCAGCAGCCACCCAGGGGGCCAGTTCTATGGCTACACCTTC
>TRBV28|TRBJ1-6|few|NA
CASSLWGIYSYNSPLHF
TGTGCCAGCAGTTTATGGGGGATTTACTCCTATAATTCACCCCTCCACTTT
>TRBV5-1|TRBJ2-2|NA|NA
CASREGGELFF
TGCGCCAGCAGGGAAGGCGGGGAGCTGTTTTTT
>TRBV19|TRBJ2-7|NA|TRBD2
CASSIQAGGPYEQYF
TGTGCCAGTAGTATACAAGCGGGGGGGCCCTACGAGCAGTACTTC
>TRBV11-3|TRBJ2-5|NA|NA
CASSLMDQGVQYQETQYF
TGTGCCAGCAGCTTAATGGACCAGGGTGTCCAATACCAAGAGACCCAGTACTTC
>TRBV19|TRBJ1-2|NA|NA
CAHTRGGYYGYTF
TGTGCCCATACACGTGGGGGCTACTATGGCTACACCTTC
>TRBV5-1|TRBJ1-1|NA|NA
CASSERDAGWDTEAFF
TGCGCCAGCAGCGAACGGGACGCAGGCTGGGACACTGAAGCTTTCTTT
>TRBV15|TRBJ2-7|NA|TRBD2
CATSRDPAGFLEQYF
TGTGCCACCAGCAGAGATCCAGCGGGGTTTCTCGAGCAGTACTTC
>TRBV4-1|TRBJ2-5|NA|NA
CASSPDTQETQYF
TGCGCCAGCAGCCCCGACACCCAAGAGACCCAGTACTTC
>TRBV9|TRBJ2-2|NA|NA
CASSVVSGWSTGELFF
TGTGCCAGCAGCGTAGTTTCGGGATGGAGCACCGGGGAGCTGTTTTTT
>TRBV7-3|TRBJ1-1|NA|NA
CASSLYYNTEAFF
TGTGCCAGCAGCTTATATTATAACACTGAAGCTTTCTTT
>TRBV10-1|TRBJ1-1|NA|NA
CASRPGGENTEAFF
TGCGCCAGCAGGCCTGGGGGGGAGAACACTGAAGCTTTCTTT
>TRBV6-5|TRBJ2-5|NA|NA
CASTPDRAKETQYF
TGTGCCAGCACCCCGGACAGAGCCAAAGAGACCCAGTACTTC
>TRBV5-1|TRBJ2-5|NA|TRBD2
CASSLWMETSGAEPQETQYF
TGCGCCAGCAGCTTGTGGATGGAGACTAGCGGGGCCGAACCTCAAGAGACCCAGTACTTC
>TRBV5-1|TRBJ2-1|NA|NA
CASSYRDASSYNEQFF
TGCGCCAGCAGCTATAGGGACGCGAGCTCCTACAATGAGCAGTTCTTC